A single sample gave rise to the 30 T cell receptor beta chains below, sequenced in a study of cytotoxic CD8 clonotypes in ibrutinib-treated CLL. Assay: immunoSEQ multiplex PCR; the TCRdb copy retains only in-frame clones and omits some. The sample lists roughly 160,000 clones; around 80% were seen once. The source was PBMCs, collected after 24 months of ibrutinib treatment. These receptors all stem from a human donor with chronic lymphocytic leukemia.

The chain combines TRBV28 with TRBJ1-5; 8 bases map to TRBD1. The V gene end was trimmed by 5 bases and the J gene end by 2 bases; junction bases not matched to a gene: 11. The germline V gene encodes CDR1 MDHEN and CDR2 SYDVKM. The CDR3 covers 17 residues. The CDR3 is CASSHRQGSRGNQPQHF. CDR3 nucleotide sequence: TGTGCCAGCAGTCACCGACAGGGGAGTAGGGGCAATCAGCCCCAGCATTTT.

The V call is TRBV4-1, the J call TRBJ2-6; the D is unclear. Germline values: CDR1 MGHRA, CDR2 YSYEKL. The ends were cut back, 0 bases at V and 0 bases at J, with 12 bases in the middle. The CDR3 totals 18 residues. CDR3: CASSQDSQVFSGANVLTF. In DNA form, the CDR3 reads TGCGCCAGCAGCCAAGATTCGCAGGTGTTCTCTGGGGCCAACGTCCTGACTTTC.

This chain connects TRBV4-3 to TRBJ2-3, with D perhaps assigned TRBD1 or TRBD2 (5 bases each). The CDR3 consists of 17 residues. Between the trimmed V and J ends, which lost 8 bases and 2 bases, there was a span of 23 bases. CDR1 and CDR2 from the germline V gene are LGHNA and YSLEER. CDR3 in DNA: TGCGCCAGCGCGGAACCACCTTATCCGGGACCCACAGATACGCAGTATTTT. Its protein product is CASAEPPYPGPTDTQYF.

V gene TRBV5-1 combines with J gene TRBJ1-1, with D hard to call. Germline values: CDR1 SGHRS, CDR2 YFSETQ. V dropped 0 bases and J dropped 4 bases, with 16 bases sitting between them. The CDR3 consists of 16 residues. CDR3 coding DNA: TGCGCCAGCAGCTTGGGTACGGGAGGTAGAGTCACTGAAGCTTTCTTT. Translating it yields CASSLGTGGRVTEAFF.

The rearrangement joins TRBV30 to TRBJ2-3; 8 nucleotides line up with TRBD2. CDR3 length equals 15 residues. CDR1 and CDR2 (germline): GTSNPN, SVGIG (reference sequence). Trimming cost V 0 bases and J 3 bases; bases outside gene matches: 5. CDR3 residues: CAWSVGAGETDTQYF. CDR3 DNA sequence: TGTGCCTGGAGTGTAGGAGCGGGGGAGACAGATACGCAGTATTTT.

The rearrangement uses TRBV19 and TRBJ1-2; no definite D call. This CDR3 is 15 amino acids long. V was clipped by 5 bases and J by 4 bases, with 17 bases between them. Germline CDR1 LNHDA, CDR2 SQIVND (reference sequence). The CDR3 nucleotides read TGTGCCAGTAGTGACGATCAGAAGGCGGGCTATGGCTACACCTTC. Encoded protein: CASSDDQKAGYGYTF.

This chain connects TRBV4-1 to TRBJ2-6, with D perhaps TRBD2 (6 bases). CDR3 length: 17 amino acids. Trimming removed 0 bases from V and 0 bases from J, with 9 bases in between. CDR1 is MGHRA and CDR2 is YSYEKL in the germline V gene. Written as DNA, the CDR3 is TGCGCCAGCAGCCAAGATTGGGAGGTCTCTGGGGCCAACGTCCTGACTTTC. It specifies CASSQDWEVSGANVLTF.

The rearrangement uses TRBV7-2 and TRBJ1-2; TRBD1 matches at 9 bases. The ends lost 4 bases at V and 4 bases at J; junction bases unmatched: 4. Germline V lookup: CDR1 SGHTA, CDR2 FQGNSA. The CDR3 consists of 14 residues. The CDR3 DNA reads TGTGCCAGCAGCTCTCGACAGGGGGTCTATGGCTACACCTTC. This codes for CASSSRQGVYGYTF.

The chain recombines TRBV2 with TRBJ2-1, with a weak D call TRBD2 (6 bases). Germline CDR1 is SNHLY and CDR2 is FYNNEI. This CDR3 is built from 14 residues. V was shortened by 4 bases and J by 4 bases, with 11 bases between the two germline ends. The CDR3, as DNA: TGTGCCAGCAGTGTAATTGGGAGGTACAATGAGCAGTTCTTC. This translates into CASSVIGRYNEQFF.

In DNA, the CDR3 is TGTGCCAGCAGCGCATTCGGGACAGGGATCAACGAGCAGTACTTC. It translates to CASSAFGTGINEQYF. This chain joins TRBV7-8 and TRBJ2-7; 9 bases are shared with TRBD1. With 5 bases clipped from V and 5 bases from J, the junction kept 10 bases outside the gene matches. CDR1 is SGHVS, CDR2 FQNEAQ, per germline. The CDR3 loop spans 15 amino acids.

This clone was seen just once. The chain is built from TRBV4-2 and TRBJ2-2; D is perhaps TRBD2 (6 bases). This CDR3 has 15 amino acids. The V end lost 1 base, the J end lost 4 bases, and 10 bases lay between the germline ends. Germline loops: CDR1 LGHNA, CDR2 YNFKEQ. DNA for the CDR3: TGTGCCAGCAGCCAAGGGACTATAAGCACCGGGGAGCTGTTTTTT. Its translation: CASSQGTISTGELFF.

This chain connects TRBV7-9 to TRBJ1-1; D perhaps matches TRBD1 (5 bases). CDR1 SEHNR and CDR2 FQNEAQ come from the germline V gene (reference sequence). The V and J ends lost 2 bases and 5 bases respectively, with 9 bases between them. The length of the CDR3 is 13 residues. CDR3 region: CASSLKAGTEAFF. In DNA form, the CDR3 reads TGTGCCAGCAGCTTAAAAGCAGGGACTGAAGCTTTCTTT.

V and J are TRBV27 and TRBJ2-7; 7 bases fit TRBD1. Germline CDR1 MNHEY, CDR2 SMNVEV (reference sequence). The V and J ends lost 4 bases and 5 bases, in that order; junction bases with no gene match: 14. CDR3 length equals 16 residues. CDR3 sequence (DNA): TGTGCCAGCAGTTCTCGGACAGGTGGGGTCGACGACGAGCAGTACTTC. This encodes CASSSRTGGVDDEQYF.

The sample holds a few counts of this clone. The chain recombines TRBV7-9 with TRBJ2-3; D is ambiguous. In germline, CDR1 is SEHNR, CDR2 FQNEAQ (reference sequence). Trimming stripped 0 bases from V and 5 bases from J, with 0 bases between. This CDR3 contains 11 residues. The CDR3 DNA follows: TGTGCCAGCAGCTTAGCAGATACGCAGTATTTT. It is translated as CASSLADTQYF.

The V call is TRBV7-2, the J call TRBJ1-1; 8 nucleotides line up with TRBD1. The CDR3 runs to 14 residues. Trimming took 5 bases from V and 4 from J; bases not matched to a gene: 6. From germline, CDR1 is SGHTA and CDR2 FQGNSA. CDR3 coding DNA: TGTGCCAGCAGCCCTAGGACAGGGAGCACTGAAGCTTTCTTT. This codes for CASSPRTGSTEAFF.

This chain links TRBV19 with TRBJ1-3, with D hard to call. The CDR3 sequence is 16 residues long. V dropped 4 bases and J dropped 0 bases, with 13 bases sitting between them. CDR1 is LNHDA and CDR2 is SQIVND in the germline V gene (reference sequence). The CDR3 reads CASSTGLSGSGNTIYF. The CDR3, as DNA: TGTGCCAGTAGTACTGGACTATCCGGCTCTGGAAACACCATATATTTT.

The chain has TRBV6-4 and TRBJ1-2; 8 positions agree with TRBD1. The V and J ends lost 5 bases and 8 bases, in that order; junction bases with no gene match: 7. This CDR3 has 13 amino acids. Germline CDR1 is MRHNA and CDR2 is SNTAGT. The CDR3 bases are TGTGCCAGCAGTCCACAGGGGGGCAGGGGCTACACCTTC. Translation: CASSPQGGRGYTF.

V and J are TRBV19 and TRBJ1-2; D uncertain. The CDR3 extends over 13 amino acids. CDR1 and CDR2 (germline): LNHDA, SQIVND (reference sequence). Trimming stripped 8 bases from V and 2 bases from J, with 12 bases between. CDR3 sequence reads: CASRWAQNYGYTF. DNA for the CDR3: TGTGCCAGTCGGTGGGCACAGAACTATGGCTACACCTTC.

This clone was observed a handful of times. V gene TRBV18 combines with J gene TRBJ2-7; D unresolved. Between the trimmed V and J ends, which lost 2 bases and 0 bases, there was a span of 8 bases. The CDR3 length is 14 residues. The germline gives CDR1 KGHSH, CDR2 LQKENI. For the CDR3, the DNA is TGTGCCAGCTCACCATACGAAAGCTCCTACGAGCAGTACTTC. Translating it yields CASSPYESSYEQYF.

This chain joins TRBV10-3 and TRBJ1-2; weak D call: TRBD1 (5 bases). The CDR3 is 15 residues long. V shed 0 bases and J shed 6 bases, with 14 bases lying between them. Germline CDR1 reads ENHRY; CDR2 reads SYGVKD. The CDR3 sequence: CAISESLSGTNGYTF. In nucleotides, the CDR3 is TGTGCCATCAGTGAGTCCTTGTCGGGGACTAATGGCTACACCTTC.

This clone was detected once. This rearrangement joins TRBV27 to TRBJ2-1, with D possibly TRBD1 on 6 matching bases. The CDR3 totals 16 residues. With 9 bases removed from V and 1 base from J, the gap between germline ends came to 19 bases. CDR1 and CDR2 from the germline V gene are MNHEY and SMNVEV (reference sequence). The CDR3 is CASERKGHSSYNEQFF. The CDR3 DNA reads as TGTGCCAGTGAGAGAAAGGGACACTCTTCCTACAATGAGCAGTTCTTC.

The chain uses TRBV7-2 and TRBJ2-4; tentatively, D is TRBD1 (6 bases). Germline assignment: CDR1 SGHTA and CDR2 FQGNSA. The CDR3 loop spans 14 amino acids. V was shortened by 6 bases and J by 8 bases, with 17 bases between the two germline ends. The CDR3 DNA reads TGTGCCAGCAGTAGAACCACAGGGTCTTACATTCAGTACTTC. As protein: CASSRTTGSYIQYF.

The V gene is TRBV7-9, the J gene TRBJ1-1; unclear D gene. The germline V and J ends were trimmed by 8 bases and 0 bases, with 10 bases remaining between them. The V gene's germline CDR1 is SEHNR and CDR2 FQNEAQ (reference sequence). The CDR3 totals 13 residues. In nucleotides, the CDR3 is TGTGCCAGCGAGAAATTCATGAACACTGAAGCTTTCTTT. It codes for CASEKFMNTEAFF.

This clone was found once. As DNA, the CDR3 is TGTGCCAGCAGTGAGGGGGACAGGAACGCCTACGAGCAGTACTTC. Its protein product is CASSEGDRNAYEQYF. The J gene is TRBJ2-7, the V gene TRBV6-1; 8 nucleotides line up with TRBD1. This CDR3 comprises 15 residues. Germline V gene lookup returns CDR1 MNHNS and CDR2 SASEGT. After removal of 3 bases from V and 2 bases from J, the junction contained 6 bases not matched to a gene.

J is TRBJ2-3 and V is TRBV5-1; D unclear. Per the germline V gene, CDR1 is SGHRS and CDR2 is YFSETQ. The length of the CDR3 is 12 residues. Trimming removed 0 bases at V and 11 bases at J, with 10 bases between. CDR3 in DNA: TGCGCCAGCAGCTTGGAGCCTAACAGGCAGTATTTT. Translated: CASSLEPNRQYF.

The chain links TRBV7-7 to TRBJ1-6, with unresolved D. Trimming took off 0 bases at V and 0 bases at J, with 6 bases between the two ends. Germline values: CDR1 SSHAT, CDR2 FNYEAQ (reference sequence). This CDR3 comprises 16 residues. CDR3 sequence: CASSLAPISYNSPLHF. CDR3 DNA sequence: TGTGCCAGCAGCTTAGCGCCAATCTCCTATAATTCACCCCTCCACTTT.

The chain joins TRBV6-5 to TRBJ2-3; D gene ambiguous. The CDR3 is 13 residues long. In germline, CDR1 is MNHEY, CDR2 SVGAGI. V lost 7 bases, J lost 3 bases, and 11 bases lay in between. This CDR3 is CASMRSGTDTQYF. The CDR3 DNA sequence: TGTGCCAGCATGAGGTCTGGTACAGATACGCAGTATTTT.

The chain carries TRBV10-3 and TRBJ1-1; tentatively, D is TRBD1 (5 bases). The CDR3 runs 13 residues. V lost 11 bases and J lost 0, with 13 bases in between. Germline CDR1 and CDR2: ENHRY and SYGVKD. The CDR3 spells CASFRGVNTEAFF. In DNA form, the CDR3 reads TGTGCCTCTTTTCGGGGGGTGAACACTGAAGCTTTCTTT.

The chain joins TRBV6-4 to TRBJ2-1; 8 positions match TRBD2. With 6 bases clipped from V and 2 bases from J, the junction kept 6 bases outside the gene matches. The germline CDR1 and CDR2 sequences are MRHNA and SNTAGT. The CDR3 is 15 amino acids. Written as DNA, the CDR3 is TGTGCCAGCAGCGTCCGGGGGGGGACCTACAATGAGCAGTTCTTC. It specifies CASSVRGGTYNEQFF.

The gene calls are TRBV7-2 and TRBJ1-4; D not certain. The CDR3 totals 15 residues. V was shortened by 1 base and J by 5 bases, with 11 bases between the two germline ends. Germline CDR1 and CDR2: SGHTA and FQGNSA. CDR3 in amino acids: CASSLVFSENEKLFF. CDR3 DNA sequence: TGTGCCAGCAGCTTAGTTTTCTCGGAGAATGAAAAACTGTTTTTT.